The sample holds a few counts of the clone carrying this T cell receptor (beta chain). Its matching antigen is unknown. This entry comes from a study of STAT5B mutations in CD4+ large granular lymphocyte leukemia. Study-wide results and limits: TRBV06-family usage was enriched in top patient clones (8/27) versus controls (2/35). Patient cell sources varied; several CD4-sorted samples entered the clonality comparison. Without putative leukemic clones, patient CD4-sorted repertoires remained more clonal than healthy CD4+ repertoires.

Libraries were prepared by immunoSEQ multiplex PCR; TCRdb keeps only in-frame clonotypes and omits some of them. The top ten hold roughly 61% of the sample, which has around 5,000 clones, under 80% seen once. From germline, CDR1 is SGHDT and CDR2 YYEEEE. CDR3 length equals 13 residues. Between the trimmed V and J ends, which lost 2 bases and 4 bases, there was a span of 9 bases. The specimen was PBMCs. This receptor was obtained from a man at least 80 years old with CD4+ T-cell large granular lymphocyte leukemia. This chain joins TRBV5-6 and TRBJ1-2; D perhaps matches TRBD1 (6 bases). CDR3 amino acids: CASSLGGGYGYTF. The DNA of the CDR3 is TGTGCCAGCAGCTTAGGGGGAGGCTATGGCTACACCTTC.